The 23 T cell receptor beta chains in this list originate from one sample, sequenced in a study of molecular identifiers for immune sequencing clone quantification. TCRdb analysed the PCR reads with MiXCR anew, one entry per CDR3 protein. The profile covers about 640,000 distinct CDR3 sequences, with less than 20% appearing a single time and 0.7% to 1% taken by the ten largest. The specimen sequenced was naive CD8+ T cells from blood, with Jurkat cell RNA spiked in. This sample's subset: FACS-sorted CD8+CD4-CCR7+CD45RA+ naive T cells. The receptor set was obtained from a human donor in good health. Some libraries in this study had Jurkat cell RNA spiked in.

The sample holds many counts of this clonotype. Written as DNA, the CDR3 is TGTGCCAGCAGCCCAGGGATCTACACTGAAGCTTTCTTT. The encoded protein is CASSPGIYTEAFF. The chain joins TRBV7-9 to TRBJ1-1; TRBD1 might be the D (5 bases). Trimming removed 5 bases from V and 3 bases from J, with 10 bases in between. The CDR3 runs to 13 residues. The germline CDR1 and CDR2 sequences are SEHNR and FQNEAQ (reference sequence).

This clonotype was counted a few times. The chain recombines TRBV19 with TRBJ2-7; 8 positions agree with TRBD1. This CDR3 comprises 16 residues. CDR1 and CDR2 from the germline V gene are LNHDA and SQIVND (reference sequence). J was trimmed by 2 bases and V by 3 bases; bases with no gene match: 9. The CDR3 DNA reads as TGTGCCAGTAGTATCTGGGCGGGACAGGCGACCTACGAGCAGTACTTC. This codes for CASSIWAGQATYEQYF.

This clonotype came up many times. The V call is TRBV5-5, the J call TRBJ2-3, with TRBD2 as a possible D gene (5 bases). This CDR3 comprises 14 residues. V lost 4 bases and J 3 bases, leaving 12 bases between the germline ends. CDR1 is SGHKS, CDR2 YYEKEE, per germline (reference sequence). The chain's CDR3 is CASSERASTDTQYF. The CDR3 coding sequence is TGTGCCAGCAGCGAGAGGGCTTCGACAGATACGCAGTATTTT.

This clonotype has a count of ten or more. The genes are TRBV5-1 and TRBJ2-7, with D maybe TRBD1 (5 bases). Germline values: CDR1 SGHRS, CDR2 YFSETQ. This CDR3 comprises 13 residues. Trimming shortened V by 3 bases and J by 1 base, and 8 bases separated the two germline ends. In DNA form, the CDR3 reads TGCGCCAGCAGCTGGACAAATTCCTACGAGCAGTACTTC. This encodes CASSWTNSYEQYF.

This clonotype appeared many times. This chain joins TRBV7-6 and TRBJ2-3, with D unclear. The CDR3 loop spans 18 amino acids. CDR1 and CDR2 (germline): SGHVS, FNYEAQ. Between the trimmed V and J ends, which lost 2 bases and 0 bases, there was a span of 18 bases. The CDR3 protein is CASSLPEKVGSSTDTQYF. The CDR3 nucleotides are TGTGCCAGCAGCTTACCGGAAAAAGTTGGGTCTAGCACAGATACGCAGTATTTT.

For this clonotype: This may be a read error, as it is one base from a much larger clone. The chain has TRBV7-9 and TRBJ2-7, with D perhaps matching TRBD1 (5 bases). The CDR3 sequence is 14 residues long. The germline gives CDR1 SEHNR, CDR2 FQNEAQ (reference sequence). DNA for the CDR3: TGTGCCAGCAGCTCGAAAAAGGGGCCCTACGAGCAGTGCTTC. It codes for CASSSKKGPYEQCF.

This sequence joins TRBV19 and TRBJ2-5, with 7 bases identical to TRBD1. Trimming removed 1 base from V and 4 bases from J; junction bases left unmatched: 6. The germline CDR1 and CDR2 sequences are LNHDA and SQIVND (reference sequence). CDR3 length: 15 residues. CDR3: CASSIVTRGLETQYF. The CDR3, as DNA: TGTGCCAGTAGTATAGTTACCAGGGGGTTAGAGACCCAGTACTTC.

The table lists this clonotype with a few counts. The J gene is TRBJ2-7, the V gene TRBV28, with 9 bases fitting TRBD2. CDR1 and CDR2 from the germline V gene are MDHEN and SYDVKM. The CDR3 covers 15 residues. V shed 5 bases, J shed 3 bases, and the junction held 8 bases outside the gene matches. The CDR3 reads CASSQIAGVFYEQYF. CDR3 bases: TGTGCCAGCAGTCAAATAGCGGGGGTGTTCTACGAGCAGTACTTC.

The sample holds a few counts of this clonotype. The gene calls are TRBV5-4 and TRBJ2-7; a weak D match, TRBD2 (5 bases). CDR3 length: 14 amino acids. The V gene's germline CDR1 is SGHNT and CDR2 YYREEE (reference sequence). The germline V and J ends were trimmed by 2 bases and 1 base, with 10 bases remaining between them. Here the CDR3 DNA reads TGTGCCAGCAGCTTCCGGGGTGGGTCCTACGAGCAGTACTTC. Its translation is CASSFRGGSYEQYF. The whole variable domain, remainder taken from reference TRBV5-4 and TRBJ2-7, is ETGVTQSPTHLIKTRGQQVTLRCSSQSGHNTVSWYQQALGQGPQFIFQYYREEENGRGNFPPRFSGLQFPNYSSELNVNALELDDSALYLCASSFRGGSYEQYFGPGTRLTVT.

On this clonotype: This may be a read error: a much more frequent sequence differs by one nucleotide. V is TRBV10-2 and J is TRBJ1-1; TRBD1 matches at 7 bases. CDR1 WSHSY and CDR2 SAAADI come from the germline V gene. The CDR3 consists of 15 residues. CDR3 sequence: CASSEGQALNIEAFF. For the CDR3, the DNA is TGCGCCAGCAGTGAGGGACAGGCATTGAACATTGAAGCTTTCTTT.

This clonotype was recorded many times. This chain uses TRBV6-5 with TRBJ2-1; TRBD2 matches at 9 bases. The J segment lost 8 bases and the V segment lost 7 bases, leaving 12 bases of the junction unmatched. The CDR3 has 15 residues. The V gene's germline CDR1 is MNHEY and CDR2 SVGAGI. DNA of the CDR3: TGTGCCAGCAAGGTCTTGGCGGGGGGGTCGGATGAGCAGTTCTTC. Its translation is CASKVLAGGSDEQFF.

This clonotype was observed many times. This chain connects TRBV6-2 or TRBV6-3 to TRBJ1-1; D not certain. The germline V gene encodes CDR1 MNHEY and CDR2 SVGEGT. The CDR3 has 16 amino acids. With 5 bases removed from V and 0 bases from J, the gap between germline ends came to 16 bases. The CDR3 DNA sequence: TGTGCCAGCAGTATCGACACCGAGGAACTGAACACTGAAGCTTTCTTT. It is translated as CASSIDTEELNTEAFF.

This clonotype was counted at least ten times. The chain recombines TRBV12-3 or TRBV12-4 with TRBJ1-5; D possibly corresponds to TRBD1 (6 bases). V was clipped by 5 bases and J by 0 bases, with 11 bases between them. The CDR3 is 15 residues long. CDR3 protein: CASSIHRDSNQPQHF. Written as DNA, the CDR3 is TGTGCCAGCAGTATCCACAGGGATAGCAATCAGCCCCAGCATTTT.

About this clonotype: An end of the junction differs from the germline gene, which may be a read error. This chain links TRBV29-1 with TRBJ1-4; unclear D gene. CDR1 and CDR2 from the germline V gene are SQVTM and ANQGSEA. The CDR3 sequence is 15 residues long. The DNA of the CDR3 is TGCAGCGTTGAAGACTCGTCCAGACCTAATGAAAGACTGTTTTTT. It yields the protein CSVEDSSRPNERLFF.

This clonotype appeared many times. The chain couples TRBV7-7 to TRBJ2-1; 8 positions agree with TRBD1. Germline-derived CDR1 and CDR2 are SSHAT and FNYEAQ (reference sequence). J was trimmed by 5 bases and V by 6 bases; bases with no gene match: 9. The CDR3 length is 15 residues. The CDR3: CASSTGTGPNNEQFF. The CDR3 nucleotides read TGTGCCAGCAGTACCGGGACAGGACCTAACAATGAGCAGTTCTTC. Based on the CDR3 plus reference TRBV7-7 and TRBJ2-1, the full variable domain is GAGVSQSPRYKVTKRGQDVTLRCDPISSHATLYWYQQALGQGPEFLTYFNYEAQPDKSGLPSDRFSAERPEGSISTLTIQRTEQRDSAMYRCASSTGTGPNNEQFFGPGTRLTVL.

This clonotype was seen more than once but under ten times. The J gene is TRBJ2-7, the V gene TRBV6-2 or TRBV6-3; no definite D call. V lost 6 bases, J lost 7 bases, and 13 bases lay in between. Germline CDR1 and CDR2: MNHEY and SVGEGT. This CDR3 has 12 residues. The CDR3 sequence: CASRDFSLEQYF. DNA for the CDR3: TGTGCCAGCAGAGACTTCTCATTGGAGCAGTACTTC.

This clonotype has at least ten counts. The chain carries TRBV7-9 and TRBJ1-5; no clear D. Trimming removed 1 base at V and 0 bases at J, with 7 bases between. This CDR3 comprises 15 residues. CDR1 SEHNR and CDR2 FQNEAQ come from the germline V gene (reference sequence). In DNA form, the CDR3 reads TGTGCCAGCAGCTTAGGGCACGATAGCAATCAGCCCCAGCATTTT. Protein sequence: CASSLGHDSNQPQHF.

This clonotype was observed at least ten times. CDR3 sequence reads: CASSPRTGGWYEQYF. The DNA of the CDR3 is TGTGCCAGCAGCCCACGGACAGGGGGCTGGTACGAGCAGTACTTC. V is TRBV7-9 and J is TRBJ2-7, with TRBD1 matching over 11 bases. CDR1 SEHNR and CDR2 FQNEAQ come from the germline V gene (reference sequence). J lost 4 bases, V lost 5 bases, and 7 bases had no gene match. The CDR3 is made up of 15 amino acids. Full variable domain (outside the CDR3, taken from reference TRBV7-9 and TRBJ2-7): DTGVSQNPRHKITKRGQNVTFRCDPISEHNRLYWYRQTLGQGPEFLTYFQNEAQLEKSRLLSDRFSAERPKGSFSTLEIQRTEQGDSAMYLCASSPRTGGWYEQYFGPGTRLTVT.

The sample holds many counts of this clonotype. The rearrangement uses TRBV5-6 and TRBJ1-5; D gene ambiguous. The V end was cut by 3 bases, the J end by 0 bases, with 7 bases between. The CDR3 extends over 14 amino acids. Germline values: CDR1 SGHDT, CDR2 YYEEEE. The CDR3 DNA is TGTGCCAGCAGCTCTGGGCATAGCAATCAGCCCCAGCATTTT. Amino acid sequence: CASSSGHSNQPQHF.

This clonotype was seen at least ten times. The chain couples TRBV20-1 to TRBJ2-2; a weak D match, TRBD1 (6 bases). Trimming removed 1 base at V and 0 bases at J, with 6 bases between. CDR1 and CDR2 from the germline V gene are DFQATT and SNEGSKA (reference sequence). The CDR3 runs to 14 residues. The CDR3, as DNA: TGCAGTGCTAGAGGGACAGCGAACACCGGGGAGCTGTTTTTT. It yields the protein CSARGTANTGELFF.

The sample holds a few counts of this clonotype. This chain links TRBV9 with TRBJ2-5; possible D gene TRBD2, 5 bases. The V gene lost 2 bases and the J gene lost 1 base, with 12 bases spanning the gap. Per germline, CDR1 SGDLS and CDR2 YYNGEE. This CDR3 contains 15 residues. The CDR3 nucleotides read TGTGCCAGCAGCGTGAGCGGCGTAAGCCAAGAGACCCAGTACTTC. Protein: CASSVSGVSQETQYF.

The chain combines TRBV7-9 with TRBJ2-2, with 7 bases aligning to TRBD2. The CDR3 length is 16 residues. J lost 1 base, V lost 4 bases, and 6 bases had no gene match. From germline, CDR1 is SEHNR and CDR2 FQNEAQ (reference sequence). The CDR3 protein is CASSSWGGENTGELFF. The CDR3 coding sequence is TGTGCCAGCAGCTCCTGGGGAGGGGAGAACACCGGGGAGCTGTTTTTT.

The V and J genes are TRBV3-1 and TRBJ2-5; 13 bases are shared with TRBD2. This CDR3 contains 16 residues. The V gene end was trimmed by 2 bases and the J gene end by 5 bases; junction bases not matched to a gene: 5. The germline V gene has CDR1 LGHDT and CDR2 YNNKEL (reference sequence). CDR3 sequence reads: CASSQPGTSGIETQYF. CDR3 DNA sequence: TGTGCCAGCAGCCAACCTGGGACTAGCGGGATTGAGACCCAGTACTTC.